This record looks at one T cell receptor (beta chain) sequence and its context. Its antigen is not identified. The record originates from a study of CD8 T cells in ankylosing spondylitis. General observations from the study: Made up of eight highly homologous variants, a TCR beta motif appeared characteristic of ankylosing spondylitis blood. Some motif variants had been reported before (in reactive arthritis synovial fluid and blood). CD8+ cells made up the disease-linked clones, which were relatively rare in peripheral blood. Reports say disease-linked clones showed up significantly more in matched ankylosing spondylitis synovial fluid.

5'-RACE, quantitative and with molecular barcodes, yielded the TCR beta libraries. TCRdb analysed the 5' RACE reads with MiXCR anew, one entry per CDR3 protein. The sample has around 890,000 distinct CDR3 sequences, approximately 12% seen once; the top ten hold under 0.6%. V dropped 1 base and J dropped 4 bases, with 11 bases sitting between them. Germline assignment: CDR1 LNHNV and CDR2 YYDKDF (reference sequence). The CDR3 consists of 15 residues. The rearrangement links TRBV15 to TRBJ2-1; perhaps D is TRBD1 or TRBD2 (5 bases each). Sequenced input: blood, either unsorted or a sorted T cell fraction (not recorded which). The sequence derives from a male donor with ankylosing spondylitis. This CDR3 reads CATSRVGTEYNEQFF. The CDR3 coding sequence is TGTGCCACCAGCAGAGTGGGGACCGAGTACAATGAGCAGTTCTTC.